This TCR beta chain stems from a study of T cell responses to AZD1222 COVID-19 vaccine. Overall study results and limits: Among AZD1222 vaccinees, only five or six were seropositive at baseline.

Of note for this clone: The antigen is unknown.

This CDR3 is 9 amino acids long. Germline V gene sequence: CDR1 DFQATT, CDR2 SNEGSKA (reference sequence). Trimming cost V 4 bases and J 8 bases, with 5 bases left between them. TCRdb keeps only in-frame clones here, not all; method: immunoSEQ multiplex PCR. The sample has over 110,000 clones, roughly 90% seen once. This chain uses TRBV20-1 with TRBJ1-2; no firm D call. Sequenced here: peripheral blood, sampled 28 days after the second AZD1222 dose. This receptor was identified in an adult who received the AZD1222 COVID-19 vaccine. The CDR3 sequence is CSATFGYTF. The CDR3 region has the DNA TGCAGTGCTACCTTCGGCTACACCTTC.